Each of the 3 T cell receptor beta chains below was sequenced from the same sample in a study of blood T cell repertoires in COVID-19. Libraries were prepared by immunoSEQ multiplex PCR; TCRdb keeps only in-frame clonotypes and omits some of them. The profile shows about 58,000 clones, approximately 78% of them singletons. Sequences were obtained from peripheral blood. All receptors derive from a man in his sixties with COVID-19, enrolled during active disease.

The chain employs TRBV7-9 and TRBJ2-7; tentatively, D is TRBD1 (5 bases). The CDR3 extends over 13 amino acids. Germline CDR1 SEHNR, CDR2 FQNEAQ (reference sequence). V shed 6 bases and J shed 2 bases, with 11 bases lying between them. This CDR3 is CASRDTLTYEQYF. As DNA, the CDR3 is TGTGCCAGCAGGGACACCCTAACCTACGAGCAGTACTTC.

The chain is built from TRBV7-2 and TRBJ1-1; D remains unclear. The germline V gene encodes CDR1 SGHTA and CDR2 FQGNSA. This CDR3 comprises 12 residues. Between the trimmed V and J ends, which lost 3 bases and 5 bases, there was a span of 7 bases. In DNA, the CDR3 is TGTGCCAGCAGCTTGAGAGGAACTGAAGCTTTCTTT. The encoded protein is CASSLRGTEAFF.

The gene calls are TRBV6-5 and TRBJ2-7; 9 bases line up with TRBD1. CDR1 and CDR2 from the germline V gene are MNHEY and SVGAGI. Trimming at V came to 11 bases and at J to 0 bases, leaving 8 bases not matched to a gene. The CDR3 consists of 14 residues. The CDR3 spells CASTGTGISYEQYF. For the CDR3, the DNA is TGTGCCTCAACCGGGACAGGGATCTCCTACGAGCAGTACTTC.